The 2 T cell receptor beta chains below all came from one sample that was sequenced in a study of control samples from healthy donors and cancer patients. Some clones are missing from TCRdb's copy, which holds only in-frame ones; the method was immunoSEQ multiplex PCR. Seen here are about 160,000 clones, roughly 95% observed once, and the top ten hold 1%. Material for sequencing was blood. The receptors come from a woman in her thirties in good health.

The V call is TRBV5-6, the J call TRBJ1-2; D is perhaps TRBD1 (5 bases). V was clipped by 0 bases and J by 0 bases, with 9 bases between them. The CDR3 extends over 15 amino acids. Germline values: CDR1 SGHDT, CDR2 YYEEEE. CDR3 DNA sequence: TGTGCCAGCAGCTTGGGTCAGGGAGCTAACTATGGCTACACCTTC. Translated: CASSLGQGANYGYTF.

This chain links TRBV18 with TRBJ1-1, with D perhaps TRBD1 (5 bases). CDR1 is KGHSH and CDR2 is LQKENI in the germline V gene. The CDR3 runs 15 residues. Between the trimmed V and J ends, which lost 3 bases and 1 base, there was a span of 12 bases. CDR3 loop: CASSPGVTENTEAFF. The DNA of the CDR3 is TGTGCCAGCTCACCGGGGGTGACAGAGAACACTGAAGCTTTCTTT.